This paragraph covers one TCR beta chain sequence. Since the CDR3 does not end with the conserved phenylalanine or tryptophan, this likely comes from a read error. Out of unsorted whole blood came the blood RNA, and germline DNA was extracted as well. These patients lived with chronic HBV infection and had never been treated. This specimen comes from a study of tumor-infiltrating lymphocytes in primary liver carcinoma. Study background: All patients, whether men or women, fell within 30 to 69 years of age. Each of the samples returned roughly 3.5 to 8 million productive TCRbeta reads (a yield similar across tissue types).

A primer in the constant region served to generate TCR beta cDNA from 500 ng of total RNA. Slightly modified ARM-PCR with three nested multiplex PCR rounds yielded TCR beta libraries. Investigators reported that the first two PCR rounds, at around 10 cycles each, used TRBV1-TRBV30 forward primers with a C-beta reverse primer. TCRdb used MiXCR to reprocess the multiplex PCR reads, holding one entry per CDR3 protein. The table records fewer than 250,000 distinct CDR3 sequences, around three fifths of them present only once. V gave up 4 bases and J gave up 7 bases, with 22 bases separating them. Germline V gene sequence: CDR1 LGHNT, CDR2 FRNRAP. The CDR3 sequence is 16 residues long.

The origin of this receptor is a woman aged 55-70 years with primary liver carcinoma and hepatitis B virus infection. Sample: peripheral blood. The rearrangement joins TRBV12-5 to TRBJ2-5; D is perhaps TRBD2 (6 bases). CDR3 region: CASGSSISGGKGTQYS. The CDR3 nucleotides read TGTGCTAGTGGTTCCTCGATCTCCGGGGGTAAAGGGACCCAGTACTCC.